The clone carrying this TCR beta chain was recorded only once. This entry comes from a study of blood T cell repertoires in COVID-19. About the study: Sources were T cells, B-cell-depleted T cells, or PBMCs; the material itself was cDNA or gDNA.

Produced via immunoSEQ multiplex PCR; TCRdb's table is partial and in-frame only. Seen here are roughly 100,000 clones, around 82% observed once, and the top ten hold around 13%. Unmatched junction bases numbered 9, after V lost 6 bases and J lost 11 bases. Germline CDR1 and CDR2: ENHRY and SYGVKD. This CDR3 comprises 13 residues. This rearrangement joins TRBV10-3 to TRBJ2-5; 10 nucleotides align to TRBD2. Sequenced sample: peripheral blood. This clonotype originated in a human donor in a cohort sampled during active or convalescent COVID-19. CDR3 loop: CAISLAGAGGQYF. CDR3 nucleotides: TGTGCCATCAGCCTAGCGGGGGCAGGGGGACAGTACTTC.